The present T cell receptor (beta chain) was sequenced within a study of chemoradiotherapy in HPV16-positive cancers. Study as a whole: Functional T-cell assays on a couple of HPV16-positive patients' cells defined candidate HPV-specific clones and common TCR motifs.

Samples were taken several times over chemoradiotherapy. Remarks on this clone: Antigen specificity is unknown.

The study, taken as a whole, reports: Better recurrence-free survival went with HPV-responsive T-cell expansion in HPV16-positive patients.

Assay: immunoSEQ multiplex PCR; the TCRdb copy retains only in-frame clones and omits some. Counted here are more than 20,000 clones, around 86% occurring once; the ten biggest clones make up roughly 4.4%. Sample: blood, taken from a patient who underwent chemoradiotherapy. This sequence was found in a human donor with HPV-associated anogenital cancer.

The CDR3 DNA is TGCGCCAGCAGCCCTTCACGACTGGGGAATGGAGATACGCAGTATTTT. This translates into CASSPSRLGNGDTQYF. This sequence joins TRBV5-1 and TRBJ2-3, with no clear D. The CDR3 runs 16 residues. Trimming took off 4 bases at V and 5 bases at J, with 20 bases between the two ends. Per the germline V gene, CDR1 is SGHRS and CDR2 is YFSETQ.